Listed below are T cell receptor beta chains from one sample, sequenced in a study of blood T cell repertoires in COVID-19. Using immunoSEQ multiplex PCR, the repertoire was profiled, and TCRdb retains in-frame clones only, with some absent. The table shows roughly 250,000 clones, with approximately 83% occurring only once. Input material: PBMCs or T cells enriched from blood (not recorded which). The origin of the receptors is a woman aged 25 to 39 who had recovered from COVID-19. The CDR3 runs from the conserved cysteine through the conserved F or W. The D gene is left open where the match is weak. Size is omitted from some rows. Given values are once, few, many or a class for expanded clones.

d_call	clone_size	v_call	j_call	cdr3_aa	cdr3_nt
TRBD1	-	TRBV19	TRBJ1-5	CATEIQGAQGNQPQHF	TGTGCCACCGAGATCCAGGGGGCGCAGGGCAATCAGCCCCAGCATTTT
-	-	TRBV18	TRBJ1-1	CASSPDLNTEAFF	TGTGCCAGCTCACCCGACTTGAACACTGAAGCTTTCTTT
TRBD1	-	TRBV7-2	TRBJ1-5	CASSPVMPQDREPQHF	TGTGCCAGCAGCCCAGTCATGCCCCAAGACAGGGAGCCCCAGCATTTT
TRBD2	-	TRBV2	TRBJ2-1	CASSDWRGVYNEQFF	TGTGCCAGCAGTGACTGGCGGGGGGTCTACAATGAGCAGTTCTTC
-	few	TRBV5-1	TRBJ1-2	CASSLDPGQLYGYTF	TGCGCCAGCAGCTTGGACCCAGGACAGCTCTATGGCTACACCTTC
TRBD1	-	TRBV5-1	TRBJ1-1	CASSSGGGKDTEAFF	TGCGCCAGCAGCTCGGGAGGGGGCAAAGACACTGAAGCTTTCTTT
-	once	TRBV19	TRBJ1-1	CASSIGTVEAFF	TGTGCCAGTAGTATAGGGACAGTTGAAGCTTTCTTT
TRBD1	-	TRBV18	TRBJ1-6	CASSPDGQGRSPLHF	TGTGCCAGCTCACCAGATGGACAGGGGCGCTCACCCCTCCACTTT
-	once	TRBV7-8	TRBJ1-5	CASRATAINQPQHF	TGTGCCAGCAGAGCGACAGCGATCAATCAGCCCCAGCATTTT
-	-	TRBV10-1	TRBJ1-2	CASSDRNYGYTF	TGCGCCAGCAGTGATAGAAACTATGGCTACACCTTC
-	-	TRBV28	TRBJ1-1	CASSLYKNTEAFF	TGTGCCAGCAGTTTATACAAGAACACTGAAGCTTTCTTT
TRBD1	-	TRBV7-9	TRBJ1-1	CASSPGTVEAFF	TGTGCCAGCAGCCCCGGGACAGTAGAAGCTTTCTTT
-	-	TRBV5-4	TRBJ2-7	CASSIGGDTYEQYF	TGTGCCAGCAGCATTGGGGGGGACACCTACGAGCAGTACTTC
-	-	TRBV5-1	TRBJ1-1	CASSLDGSNTEAFF	TGCGCCAGCAGCTTGGACGGTTCTAACACTGAAGCTTTCTTT
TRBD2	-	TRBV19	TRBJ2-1	CASSPLAGGPNEQFF	TGTGCCAGTAGCCCACTAGCGGGAGGCCCGAATGAGCAGTTCTTC
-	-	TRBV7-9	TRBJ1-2	CASSPDVYPTGYGYTF	TGTGCCAGCAGCCCCGACGTGTATCCAACGGGCTATGGCTACACCTTC
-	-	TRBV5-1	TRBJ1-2	CASSLAPDSYYGYTF	TGCGCCAGCAGCTTGGCTCCGGACAGTTACTATGGCTACACCTTC
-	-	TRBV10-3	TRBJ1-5	CAISEDSSNQPQHF	TGTGCCATCAGTGAGGACAGTAGCAATCAGCCCCAGCATTTT
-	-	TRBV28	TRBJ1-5	CASSLEGVGQPQHF	TGTGCCAGCAGTTTGGAGGGTGTTGGTCAGCCCCAGCATTTT
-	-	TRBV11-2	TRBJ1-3	CASSILGQLQTGNTIYF	TGTGCCAGCAGCATCCTAGGACAGCTCCAAACTGGAAACACCATATATTTT
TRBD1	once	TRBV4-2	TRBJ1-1	CASSPRDRGTEAFF	TGTGCCAGCAGCCCTCGGGACAGGGGGACTGAAGCTTTCTTT
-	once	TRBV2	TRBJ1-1	CASRAGGAGTEAFF	TGTGCCAGCAGAGCTGGGGGGGCAGGTACTGAAGCTTTCTTT
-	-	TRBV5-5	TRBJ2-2	CASSLIGTGELFF	TGTGCCAGCAGCTTGATCGGGACCGGGGAGCTGTTTTTT
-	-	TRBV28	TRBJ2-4	CASSPPGDLAKNIQYF	TGTGCCAGCAGTCCCCCGGGAGATCTAGCCAAAAACATTCAGTACTTC
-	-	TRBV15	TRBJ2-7	CATSRFRGGPYYEQYF	TGTGCCACCAGCAGATTTAGGGGGGGCCCTTACTACGAGCAGTACTTC
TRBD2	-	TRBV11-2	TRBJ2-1	CASSLVLAGRYEQFF	TGTGCCAGCAGCTTAGTCTTAGCGGGTCGGTATGAGCAGTTCTTC
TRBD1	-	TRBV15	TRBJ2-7	CATSRDRDYEQYF	TGTGCCACCAGCAGGGACAGGGATTACGAGCAGTACTTC
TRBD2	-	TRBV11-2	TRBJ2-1	CASSYPGTSGNEQFF	TGTGCCAGCAGCTATCCTGGCACTAGCGGGAATGAGCAGTTCTTC
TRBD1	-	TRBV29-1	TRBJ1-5	CSVGRGLNQPQHF	TGCAGCGTTGGTAGGGGGCTTAATCAGCCCCAGCATTTT
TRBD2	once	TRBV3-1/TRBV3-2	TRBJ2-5	CASSHLAGQETQYF	TGTGCCAGCAGCCATCTAGCGGGGCAAGAGACCCAGTACTTC
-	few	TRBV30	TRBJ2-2	CAWSPDSNTGELFF	TGTGCCTGGAGTCCGGACAGCAACACCGGGGAGCTGTTTTTT
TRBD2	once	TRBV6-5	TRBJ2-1	CASSYSGGAYNEQFF	TGTGCCAGCAGTTATAGCGGGGGGGCCTACAATGAGCAGTTCTTC
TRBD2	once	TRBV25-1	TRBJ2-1	CASSAQRTWRESYNEQFF	TGTGCCAGCAGTGCACAGAGGACGTGGCGGGAGTCCTACAATGAGCAGTTCTTC
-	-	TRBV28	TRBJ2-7	CASRTTDRPYEQYF	TGTGCCAGCAGGACTACCGACAGGCCCTACGAGCAGTACTTC
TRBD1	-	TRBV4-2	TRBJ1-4	CASSQETQGDDEKLFF	TGTGCCAGCAGCCAAGAAACACAGGGGGACGATGAAAAACTGTTTTTT
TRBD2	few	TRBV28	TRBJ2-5	CASSLGTQLAGEGETQYF	TGTGCCAGCAGTTTGGGGACCCAACTAGCGGGAGAGGGGGAGACCCAGTACTTC
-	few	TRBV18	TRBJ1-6	CASSLKAPSSPLHF	TGTGCCAGCTCACTCAAAGCGCCTAGTTCACCCCTCCACTTT
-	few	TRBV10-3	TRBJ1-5	CAISGGGNQPQHF	TGTGCCATCAGCGGGGGGGGCAATCAGCCCCAGCATTTT
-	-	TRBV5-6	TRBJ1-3	CASSLVVPAPRRGNTIYF	TGTGCCAGCAGCTTAGTAGTGCCCGCGCCGAGGAGAGGAAACACCATATATTTT
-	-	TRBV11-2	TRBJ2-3	CASSSGGPVDTQYF	TGTGCCAGCAGCAGTGGAGGGCCGGTAGATACGCAGTATTTT